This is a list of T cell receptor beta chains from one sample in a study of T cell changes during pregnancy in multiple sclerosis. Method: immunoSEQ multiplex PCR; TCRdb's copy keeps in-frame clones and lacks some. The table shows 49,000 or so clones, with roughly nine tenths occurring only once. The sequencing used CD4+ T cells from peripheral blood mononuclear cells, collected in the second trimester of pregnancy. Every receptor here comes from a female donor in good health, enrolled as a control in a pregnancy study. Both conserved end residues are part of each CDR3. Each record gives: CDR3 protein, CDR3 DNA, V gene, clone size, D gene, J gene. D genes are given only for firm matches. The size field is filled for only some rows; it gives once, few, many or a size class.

CASSHRDTDTQYF,TGTGCCAGCAGCCACCGGGACACAGATACGCAGTATTTT,TRBV7-9,once,NA,TRBJ2-3
CASSTDREEDQYF,TGTGCCAGTAGTACAGACAGGGAAGAGGACCAGTACTTC,TRBV19,NA,TRBD1,TRBJ2-5
CASSPSGGSSTDTQYF,TGTGCCAGCAGCCCTTCCGGGGGGTCTAGCACAGATACGCAGTATTTT,TRBV11-3,NA,TRBD2,TRBJ2-3
CAKLQGDLNTEAFF,TGTGCCAAATTACAGGGAGACTTGAACACTGAAGCTTTCTTT,TRBV14,NA,NA,TRBJ1-1
CASSWDTPSYNEQFF,TGTGCCAGCAGTTGGGACACCCCCTCCTACAATGAGCAGTTCTTC,TRBV6-5,NA,NA,TRBJ2-1
CATSTMGQGEQYF,TGTGCCACCAGCACCATGGGACAGGGCGAGCAGTACTTC,TRBV15,many,TRBD1,TRBJ2-7
CASSLYSGGMSWKTQYF,TGTGCCAGCAGTTTATATAGCGGGGGGATGTCATGGAAGACCCAGTACTTC,TRBV28,once,TRBD2,TRBJ2-5
CASSLGGGRGREKLFF,TGTGCCAGCAGCTTGGGAGGCGGCAGGGGGCGAGAAAAACTGTTTTTT,TRBV5-4,NA,TRBD1,TRBJ1-4
CASSEATDTQYF,TGTGCCAGCAGCGAGGCCACAGATACGCAGTATTTT,TRBV6-6,NA,NA,TRBJ2-3
CAFRPLQPQHF,TGTGCCTTCCGTCCCCTTCAGCCCCAGCATTTT,TRBV21-1,few,NA,TRBJ1-5
CASSGPISGNTIYF,TGTGCCAGCAGTGGCCCAATCTCTGGAAACACCATATATTTT,TRBV7-2,NA,NA,TRBJ1-3
CAWREGLRGYTF,TGTGCCTGGAGAGAGGGCCTTAGGGGCTACACCTTC,TRBV30,NA,NA,TRBJ1-2
CASSPSGQGYGYTF,TGTGCCAGCTCACCGTCCGGACAGGGCTATGGCTACACCTTC,TRBV18,NA,TRBD1,TRBJ1-2
CASSEYRGTGGREKLFF,TGTGCCAGCAGTGAATATCGGGGGACAGGGGGCCGAGAAAAACTGTTTTTT,TRBV25-1,NA,TRBD1,TRBJ1-4
CASSLRETQYF,TGTGCCAGCAGCCTCAGAGAGACCCAGTACTTC,TRBV2,NA,NA,TRBJ2-5
CSVGRGGGYTEAFF,TGCAGCGTTGGGCGGGGGGGCGGCTACACTGAAGCTTTCTTT,TRBV29-1,NA,NA,TRBJ1-1
CASSLTSGGQETQYF,TGTGCCAGCAGCCTGACTAGCGGGGGACAAGAGACCCAGTACTTC,TRBV7-2,NA,TRBD2,TRBJ2-5
CASRGLREAFF,TGTGCCAGCAGGGGGCTTAGGGAAGCTTTCTTT,TRBV4-2,NA,NA,TRBJ1-1
CAWSAQGDTEAFF,TGTGCCTGGAGTGCACAGGGCGACACTGAAGCTTTCTTT,TRBV30,NA,NA,TRBJ1-1
CASKGGSVDTEAFF,TGTGCCTCGAAAGGAGGCAGTGTAGACACTGAAGCTTTCTTT,TRBV10-3,NA,NA,TRBJ1-1
CASSPGTGGGYGYTF,TGTGCCAGCAGTCCCGGGACAGGGGGCGGTTATGGCTACACCTTC,TRBV2,NA,TRBD1,TRBJ1-2
CASKQEEQGYNEQFF,TGCGCCAGCAAGCAAGAAGAACAGGGATACAATGAGCAGTTCTTC,TRBV5-1,NA,NA,TRBJ2-1
CASSNSGGNPYGYTF,TGTGCCAGTAGTAACTCGGGGGGAAATCCCTATGGCTACACCTTC,TRBV19,once,NA,TRBJ1-2
CASSTGLNQPQHF,TGTGCCAGCAGTACGGGACTCAATCAGCCCCAGCATTTT,TRBV5-8,few,NA,TRBJ1-5
CASSKVGRANTGELFF,TGTGCCAGCAGCAAAGTCGGCAGGGCCAACACCGGGGAGCTGTTTTTT,TRBV21-1,NA,NA,TRBJ2-2
CASSLDIQGALGYTF,TGTGCCAGCTCACTGGATATACAGGGGGCGCTTGGCTACACCTTC,TRBV18,NA,TRBD1,TRBJ1-2
CASSRMTAPSGNTIYF,TGTGCCAGCAGCCGAATGACAGCGCCGTCTGGAAACACCATATATTTT,TRBV9,NA,NA,TRBJ1-3
CAWGGQGNSPLHF,TGTGCCTGGGGGGGACAGGGGAATTCACCCCTCCACTTT,TRBV30,NA,TRBD1,TRBJ1-6
CASRFNGGADTQYF,TGTGCCAGCAGGTTCAATGGCGGGGCAGATACGCAGTATTTT,TRBV11-1,NA,NA,TRBJ2-3
CASSIRTGELFF,TGTGCCAGTAGTATTCGGACAGGGGAACTGTTTTTT,TRBV19,once,TRBD1,TRBJ1-4
CASSPAGTSYNEQFF,TGTGCCAGCAGCCCCGCGGGTACCTCCTACAATGAGCAGTTCTTC,TRBV11-3,NA,NA,TRBJ2-1
CAWGTGGGFGYTF,TGTGCCTGGGGGACAGGGGGAGGGTTCGGCTACACCTTC,TRBV30,NA,TRBD1,TRBJ1-2
CASSSGRTGTQETQYF,TGTGCCAGCAGCTCCGGCCGGACAGGGACCCAAGAGACCCAGTACTTC,TRBV7-3,NA,TRBD1,TRBJ2-5
CAWRAQGKVITNEKLFF,TGTGCCTGGAGGGCGCAGGGCAAGGTAATAACTAATGAAAAACTGTTTTTT,TRBV30,NA,NA,TRBJ1-4
CASNRDRHNSPLHF,TGTGCCAGCAATCGAGACAGACATAATTCACCCCTCCACTTT,TRBV9,NA,NA,TRBJ1-6
CASSQEGQWLPNEQFF,TGCGCCAGCAGCCAAGAGGGGCAGTGGTTGCCAAATGAGCAGTTCTTC,TRBV4-3,NA,NA,TRBJ2-1
CASSYEGLIYNEQFF,TGTGCCAGCAGCTATGAGGGACTCATATACAATGAGCAGTTCTTC,TRBV7-2,NA,NA,TRBJ2-1
CASSLVDRSGGYTF,TGTGCCAGCAGCTTGGTTGACAGGAGTGGCGGCTACACCTTC,TRBV5-4,NA,NA,TRBJ1-2
CASSIVGWGRDYGYTF,TGTGCCAGTAGTATAGTGGGGTGGGGCAGGGACTATGGCTACACCTTC,TRBV19,NA,NA,TRBJ1-2
CASSPGTASYGYTF,TGCGCCAGCAGCCCCGGGACAGCCAGCTATGGCTACACCTTC,TRBV5-1,NA,TRBD1,TRBJ1-2
CASSVGGEGMNTEAFF,TGTGCCAGTAGTGTAGGGGGGGAAGGGATGAACACTGAAGCTTTCTTT,TRBV19,NA,NA,TRBJ1-1
CATKRDIAVAGELFF,TGTGCCACCAAACGGGACATAGCTGTCGCCGGGGAGCTGTTTTTT,TRBV15,NA,NA,TRBJ2-2
CASSFIGAGANVLTF,TGTGCCAGCAGCTTTATAGGGGCTGGGGCCAACGTCCTGACTTTC,TRBV5-4,NA,NA,TRBJ2-6
CAHGTGSGYTF,TGTGCCCACGGGACAGGGAGCGGCTACACCTTC,TRBV30,NA,TRBD1,TRBJ1-2